This section outlines one T cell receptor (beta chain) sequence together with its context. In this sample, this clonotype turned up many times. Its antigen is not yet known. Per-base quality was not reported, and no clone a single base away is much larger than it. Every patient had bone marrow sampled at the time of active disease. Bone marrow mononuclear cells were isolated by Ficoll-Hypaque density gradient centrifugation. CD138-negative cells were obtained by negative selection after labeling with CD138 magnetic microbeads on a MACS separator, removing myeloma plasma cells. Flow cytometry with CD138 antibodies on an Attune NxT was used to check how pure the isolated cells were. TRIzol reagent was used to extract total RNA, and a NanoDrop spectrophotometer was used to quantify the extracted RNA. For each patient, the CD138-negative bone marrow sample underwent paired RNA-seq and IR-seq. The entry originates in a study of read filtering for tumor transcriptome and immune sequencing (dated by TCRdb to 2020 to 2022). For the study in its entirety: The cohort had roughly 17 male and approximately 15 female patients with a mean age of roughly 64 years, ranging from about 40 to 85. By revised international staging, eight or nine patients were R-ISS I, 16 were R-ISS II and over five were R-ISS III. After DNase treatment, whole-transcriptome libraries were prepared using the TruSeq RNA Access Library Prep Kit. TCR-region mapped reads per sample ranged from about 4.05 to 11 million with IR-seq versus only about 80 to 1,300 with RNA-seq. Using the same bone marrow samples, the study compared TCR repertoires obtained by targeted immune repertoire sequencing with those obtained by bulk whole-transcriptome sequencing. One main goal was a read-filtering strategy for immune repertoire data, in particular deciding whether clonotypes backed by only one read should be removed.

Study-wide conclusions, independent of this receptor: Compared with RNA-seq, IR-seq captured clonotypes at much greater depth and more reliably, and a smaller IR-seq throughput was enough to identify most of the shared clonotypes. The correlation between IR-seq and RNA-seq shared clonotype proportions rose when single-read clonotypes were removed. Single-read clonotypes made up around 85% of clonotypes but only approximately 4% of total reads in IR-seq, compared with more than 65% of clonotypes and around 45% of reads in RNA-seq. The sorted CD138-negative fraction was not purified T cells but a mixed bone marrow immune population.

CDR1 LNHDA and CDR2 SQIVND are derived from the germline V gene (reference sequence). Including cysteine and phenylalanine, the CDR3 has 12 amino acids. Just the 36-base CDR3 DNA is kept, in frame starting at base 1. The trim is 5 bases for V and 1 base for J, with a gap of 5 bases between the germline ends. TCR libraries were constructed from 400 to 500 ng RNA using the Immunoverse kit, and molecular barcoded adaptors covering alpha/delta and beta/gamma chains were employed. TCR library preparation was performed with the same RNA that was used for transcriptome sequencing. Sequencing of the TCR libraries was done on an Illumina HiSeq 4000 with 2 x 150 cycles. As for how the authors treated the data: MiXCR aligned TCR reads to human V, D, J and C references and assembled the aligned reads into CDR3 clonotypes, with quality filtering and error correction included. Clonotype counts and gene usage diversity were analyzed with the tcR package in R. Raw mapping reads were checked after the RNA-seq reads had been mapped by STAR aligner version 2.5.3a onto the human GRCh37 genome. To test the effect of sequencing depth on detected clonotypes, IR-seq fastq files were randomly downsampled using Seqtk 1.3. TCRdb itself trimmed the public reads at Q25 with fastp, ran MiXCR and retained productive beta chains. Rows matching on CDR3 protein sequence are summarized as one entry with the most common DNA and genes. V and J calls and clone size were set by TCRdb, not the authors. Within this sample are around 140,000 distinct CDR3 sequences, with about 13% of them counted one time only. The ten most abundant clones make up 6.5% to 9% of the sample.

This sequence uses TRBV19 and TRBJ1-1; the D gene cannot be named for sure. The TCR comes from a donor aged 40 or older with multiple myeloma. Sequencing used a population of CD138-negative cells sorted from bone marrow. The sample's cell subset or site label, in plain terms: bone marrow mononuclear cells depleted of CD138+ plasma/myeloma cells by negative magnetic selection. The base sequence is TGTGCCAGTAGTTGGGAGAACACTGAAGCTTTCTTT. It codes for CASSWENTEAFF.